These 31 T cell receptor beta chains were sequenced from one sample in a study of CD8 T cells in ankylosing spondylitis. Whole-study findings and limits: Ankylosing spondylitis blood appeared to be characterized by a TCR beta motif of eight or nine highly homologous variants.

Their antigens remain unidentified. TCRdb analysed the 5' RACE reads with MiXCR anew, one entry per CDR3 protein. This sample has about 340,000 distinct CDR3 sequences, with approximately 8% found just once. The material sequenced was blood, either unsorted or a sorted T cell fraction (not recorded which). The receptors were gathered from a male donor with ankylosing spondylitis.

This clonotype was recorded at least ten times. The V and J genes are TRBV13 and TRBJ1-1; tentative D call: TRBD1 (5 bases). This CDR3 spans 16 amino acids. Germline lookup yields CDR1 PRHDT and CDR2 FYEKMQ (reference sequence). V dropped 5 bases and J dropped 0 bases, with 16 bases sitting between them. CDR3 protein: CASSLGAGYMNTEAFF. In DNA form, the CDR3 reads TGTGCCAGCAGCCTCGGGGCAGGATACATGAACACTGAAGCTTTCTTT.

This clonotype was observed at least ten times. The CDR3 DNA sequence: TGTGCCATCAGTGAGTCCCTAGCGGAGCAGTACTTC. Amino acids: CAISESLAEQYF. This rearrangement joins TRBV10-3 to TRBJ2-7, with a tentative D call TRBD2 (6 bases). Germline-derived CDR1 and CDR2 are ENHRY and SYGVKD. The CDR3 covers 12 residues. The germline V and J ends were trimmed by 0 bases and 7 bases, with 7 bases remaining between them.

This clonotype was counted a few times. This sequence joins TRBV5-1 and TRBJ2-3, with TRBD1 as a possible D gene (6 bases). The CDR3 covers 15 residues. Germline CDR1 reads SGHRS; CDR2 reads YFSETQ. Trimming took off 3 bases at V and 0 bases at J, with 11 bases between the two ends. The CDR3, as DNA: TGCGCCAGCAGCTCAAGGACAGATAGCACAGATACGCAGTATTTT. It encodes CASSSRTDSTDTQYF.

This clonotype appeared a few times. J is TRBJ1-5 and V is TRBV7-2, with a tentative D call TRBD1 (6 bases). Germline V gives CDR1 SGHTA, CDR2 FQGNSA. V lost 5 bases and J 5 bases, leaving 13 bases between the germline ends. The CDR3 runs 14 residues. The CDR3 here is CASSRDTFDQPQHF. CDR3 nucleotides: TGTGCCAGCAGCCGGGACACTTTTGATCAGCCCCAGCATTTT.

V gene TRBV25-1 combines with J gene TRBJ1-1; no firm D call. The CDR3 sequence is 15 residues long. CDR1 and CDR2 (germline): MGHDK, SYGVNS. V lost 1 base, J lost 0 bases, and 9 bases lay in between. CDR3 nucleotide sequence: TGTGCCAGCAGTGAATCTCGGGGTCTGAACACTGAAGCTTTCTTT. Translation gives CASSESRGLNTEAFF. Variable domain in full (rest from reference TRBV25-1 and TRBJ1-1): EADIYQTPRYLVIGTGKKITLECSQTMGHDKMYWYQQDPGMELHLIHYSYGVNSTEKGDLSSESTVSRIRTEHFPLTLESARPSHTSQYLCASSESRGLNTEAFFGQGTRLTVV.

This clonotype was seen only a few times. The gene calls are TRBV7-2 and TRBJ2-5, with 7 bases that match TRBD2. Losses at the gene ends were 7 bases for V and 4 bases for J; bases not matched to a gene: 6. The CDR3 covers 13 residues. The germline CDR1 and CDR2 sequences are SGHTA and FQGNSA. CDR3 sequence (DNA): TGTGCCAGCATACGGGGGGAGGGAGAGACCCAGTACTTC. The encoded protein is CASIRGEGETQYF.

This clonotype was recorded once. J is TRBJ1-1 and V is TRBV5-1; D is unresolved. CDR3 length: 13 amino acids. Germline CDR1 reads SGHRS; CDR2 reads YFSETQ. The germline V and J ends were trimmed by 0 bases and 3 bases, with 6 bases remaining between them. CDR3 in amino acids: CASSLEAYTEAFF. DNA of the CDR3: TGCGCCAGCAGCTTGGAAGCGTACACTGAAGCTTTCTTT.

This clonotype was recorded at least ten times. The rearrangement joins TRBV4-2 to TRBJ2-5; D unclear. Germline lookup yields CDR1 LGHNA and CDR2 YNFKEQ. Between the trimmed V and J ends, which lost 2 bases and 2 bases, there was a span of 12 bases. The CDR3 extends over 15 amino acids. The CDR3 DNA follows: TGTGCCAGCAGCCAACCTTCGGGTCCGCAAGAGACCCAGTACTTC. Amino acid sequence: CASSQPSGPQETQYF.

This clonotype was observed a few times. The chain couples TRBV20-1 to TRBJ2-5, with 8 positions matching TRBD2. V shed 3 bases and J 1 base; nucleotides not matched to a gene: 10. In germline, CDR1 is DFQATT, CDR2 SNEGSKA (reference sequence). This CDR3 is built from 16 residues. The CDR3 nucleotides are TGCAGTGCTAGGGCTCTCCAGCGGGGGACCCAAGAGACCCAGTACTTC. Its translation is CSARALQRGTQETQYF.

This clonotype appeared once. V usage is TRBV5-1 and J usage is TRBJ1-2; 7 bases are a match to TRBD1. Trimming cost V 3 bases and J 3 bases; bases outside gene matches: 5. From germline, CDR1 is SGHRS and CDR2 YFSETQ. The CDR3 extends over 14 amino acids. The CDR3 sequence: CASSYTGADYGYTF. The DNA for the CDR3 is TGCGCCAGCAGCTACACAGGGGCTGACTATGGCTACACCTTC.

There are a few counts of this clonotype. The chain carries TRBV19 and TRBJ2-2; D call uncertain. There are 12 residues in the CDR3. V was shortened by 4 bases and J by 6 bases, with 6 bases between the two germline ends. Germline values: CDR1 LNHDA, CDR2 SQIVND (reference sequence). The CDR3 sequence: CASSKLAGELFF. The CDR3 coding sequence is TGTGCCAGTAGTAAGTTGGCCGGGGAGCTGTTTTTT. Drawing the rest from reference TRBV19 and TRBJ2-2, the complete variable domain is DGGITQSPKYLFRKEGQNVTLSCEQNLNHDAMYWYRQDPGQGLRLIYYSQIVNDFQKGDIAEGYSVSREKKESFPLTVTSAQKNPTAFYLCASSKLAGELFFGEGSRLTVL.

This clonotype has just a few counts. V and J are TRBV7-8 and TRBJ1-2; D unclear. V lost 5 bases, J lost 4 bases, and 14 bases lay in between. The CDR3 spans 14 residues. Germline values: CDR1 SGHVS, CDR2 FQNEAQ. The CDR3 sequence is CASSPAGAGYGYTF. The CDR3 bases are TGTGCCAGCAGCCCGGCTGGTGCTGGCTATGGCTACACCTTC. Based on the CDR3 plus reference TRBV7-8 and TRBJ1-2, the full variable domain is GAGVSQSPRYKVAKRGQDVALRCDPISGHVSLFWYQQALGQGPEFLTYFQNEAQLDKSGLPSDRFFAERPEGSVSTLKIQRTQQEDSAVYLCASSPAGAGYGYTFGSGTRLTVV.

The V and J genes are TRBV7-2 and TRBJ2-7; D is undetermined. The V end was cut by 5 bases, the J end by 4 bases, with 18 bases between. The V gene's germline CDR1 is SGHTA and CDR2 FQGNSA. The CDR3 sequence is 15 residues long. CDR3 protein: CASSPMWVKSYEQYF. CDR3 bases: TGTGCCAGCAGCCCTATGTGGGTGAAGTCTTACGAGCAGTACTTC.

This clonotype was seen ten or more times. V and J are TRBV29-1 and TRBJ2-7, with 9 bases that match TRBD1. The CDR3 totals 13 residues. Germline assignment: CDR1 SQVTM and CDR2 ANQGSEA. V shed 4 bases and J 2 bases; nucleotides not matched to a gene: 3. The chain's CDR3 is CSVGTGETYEQYF. CDR3 nucleotides: TGCAGCGTTGGGACAGGGGAAACCTACGAGCAGTACTTC.

This clonotype came up a few times. The genes are TRBV29-1 and TRBJ2-1; 12 bases are shared with TRBD2. The CDR3 spans 15 residues. Unmatched junction bases numbered 13, after V lost 7 bases and J lost 9 bases. Germline CDR1 is SQVTM and CDR2 is ANQGSEA. DNA for the CDR3: TGCAGCGCCATACCGACTAGCGGGAGTCAGGGTGAGCAGTTCTTC. Amino acid sequence: CSAIPTSGSQGEQFF.

This clonotype occurred a few times. This sequence joins TRBV27 and TRBJ2-3; TRBD2 agrees at 9 bases. CDR1 and CDR2 (germline): MNHEY, SMNVEV (reference sequence). This CDR3 has 14 residues. With 4 bases clipped from V and 4 bases from J, the junction kept 3 bases outside the gene matches. Here the CDR3 reads CASSYLAGSDTQYF. CDR3 DNA sequence: TGTGCCAGCAGTTATCTAGCGGGATCAGATACGCAGTATTTT.

The chain couples TRBV20-1 to TRBJ2-3; D might be TRBD2 (6 bases). Trimming removed 8 bases at V and 1 base at J, with 16 bases between. CDR3 length equals 14 residues. Germline assignment: CDR1 DFQATT and CDR2 SNEGSKA (reference sequence). DNA of the CDR3: TGCAGTCGGGGTGGGGGGTTTGGCACAGATACGCAGTATTTT. The encoded protein is CSRGGGFGTDTQYF.

V and J are TRBV20-1 and TRBJ1-4, with D unclear. In germline, CDR1 is DFQATT, CDR2 SNEGSKA (reference sequence). The CDR3 covers 13 residues. V lost 7 bases to trimming and J lost 4 bases, with 13 bases between them. The CDR3 region has the DNA TGCAGTGTACGCCCCGGTCTTAATGAAAAACTGTTTTTT. Protein: CSVRPGLNEKLFF.

The J gene is TRBJ1-5, the V gene TRBV11-1, with a possible D match to TRBD1 (5 bases). This CDR3 is 13 amino acids long. V lost 6 bases, J lost 4 bases, and 10 bases lay in between. In germline, CDR1 is SGHAT, CDR2 FQDESV (reference sequence). The CDR3 nucleotides are TGTGCCAGCAGTCGACAGCCGAATCAGCCCCAGCATTTT. As protein: CASSRQPNQPQHF.

Ten or more counts support this clonotype. The rearrangement uses TRBV3-1 and TRBJ2-7; 14 bases are a match to TRBD2. Germline V gene data show CDR1 as LGHDT and CDR2 as YNNKEL (reference sequence). The CDR3 contains 17 residues. The V and J ends lost 1 base and 4 bases, in that order; junction bases with no gene match: 6. In DNA, the CDR3 is TGTGCCAGCAGCCAAGCCTTGGGACTAGCGGGAGTGTACGAGCAGTACTTC. This sequence encodes CASSQALGLAGVYEQYF.

In this sample, this clonotype turned up many times. The genes are TRBV10-3 and TRBJ2-1; 16 bases align to TRBD2. The CDR3 is made up of 16 amino acids. Losses at the gene ends were 2 bases for V and 9 bases for J; bases not matched to a gene: 4. Germline V gene lookup returns CDR1 ENHRY and CDR2 SYGVKD. The CDR3 loop is CAISEGTSGRASEQFF. Here the CDR3 DNA reads TGTGCCATCAGTGAGGGGACTAGCGGGAGGGCCTCTGAGCAGTTCTTC.

This clonotype showed up just a few times. The chain combines TRBV20-1 with TRBJ2-1; a possible D gene is TRBD2 (6 bases). CDR1 and CDR2 (germline): DFQATT, SNEGSKA (reference sequence). There are 15 residues in the CDR3. The ends were cut back, 3 bases at V and 7 bases at J, with 19 bases in the middle. In DNA, the CDR3 is TGCAGTGCTAGCCGGCGAAATCGTCGGGGGAATGAGCAGTTCTTC. Translation gives CSASRRNRRGNEQFF.

This clonotype turned up a few times. The CDR3 DNA sequence: TGTGCCAGTAGTGTTTTTCAGGGCTACACTGAAGCTTTCTTT. Its translation: CASSVFQGYTEAFF. The chain has TRBV19 and TRBJ1-1; D may be TRBD1 (5 bases). The V gene's germline CDR1 is LNHDA and CDR2 SQIVND (reference sequence). The CDR3 spans 14 residues. V dropped 5 bases and J dropped 3 bases, with 13 bases sitting between them.

This clonotype was observed a few times. The gene calls are TRBV5-1 and TRBJ2-7, with 11 bases identical to TRBD1. The CDR3 has 15 residues. Germline V gene lookup returns CDR1 SGHRS and CDR2 YFSETQ. The V segment lost 4 bases and the J segment 3 bases; nucleotides outside the gene matches: 6. The CDR3 DNA sequence: TGCGCCAGCAGCCAAGGGGGACAGGGGGTCTACGAGCAGTACTTC. This sequence encodes CASSQGGQGVYEQYF. Together with reference TRBV5-1 and TRBJ2-7, the CDR3 gives the full variable domain: KAGVTQTPRYLIKTRGQQVTLSCSPISGHRSVSWYQQTPGQGLQFLFEYFSETQRNKGNFPGRFSGRQFSNSRSEMNVSTLELGDSALYLCASSQGGQGVYEQYFGPGTRLTVT.

At least ten counts were recorded for this clonotype. This chain connects TRBV11-2 to TRBJ2-3; 9 nucleotides line up with TRBD2. The CDR3 is 18 residues long. The J segment lost 3 bases and the V segment lost 0 bases, leaving 10 bases of the junction unmatched. In germline, CDR1 is SGHAT, CDR2 FQNNGV. In DNA, the CDR3 is TGTGCCAGCAGCTTAGACGCGGGAGGGGTGAAATTGACAGATACGCAGTATTTT. Amino acid sequence: CASSLDAGGVKLTDTQYF.

This clonotype showed up many times. The chain joins TRBV2 to TRBJ2-7; D is undetermined. The CDR3 is 14 residues long. The germline CDR1 and CDR2 sequences are SNHLY and FYNNEI. Trimming took off 6 bases at V and 0 bases at J, with 12 bases between the two ends. The chain's CDR3 is CASRYSPGSYEQYF. CDR3 DNA sequence: TGTGCCAGCAGGTATTCCCCTGGCTCCTACGAGCAGTACTTC.

V usage is TRBV6-2 or TRBV6-3 and J usage is TRBJ1-2, with 7 bases identical to TRBD1. The germline CDR1 and CDR2 sequences are MNHEY and SVGEGT. Unmatched junction bases numbered 7, after V lost 2 bases and J lost 7 bases. The CDR3 is 14 amino acids. In DNA form, the CDR3 reads TGTGCCAGCAGTTACCAACAGGGGAACGGTGGCTACACCTTC. Translated: CASSYQQGNGGYTF.

This clonotype was counted between two and nine times. The rearrangement links TRBV7-2 to TRBJ1-1, with TRBD1 identical over 8 bases. The CDR3 length is 16 residues. Germline CDR1 SGHTA, CDR2 FQGNSA. The J segment lost 4 bases and the V segment lost 1 base, leaving 8 bases of the junction unmatched. The DNA of the CDR3 is TGTGCCAGCAGCTTAGTTCCGGCAGGGGGCTTCACTGAAGCTTTCTTT. It yields the protein CASSLVPAGGFTEAFF.

The V and J genes are TRBV4-2 and TRBJ2-1, with D possibly TRBD2 on 5 matching bases. V dropped 0 bases and J dropped 0 bases, with 15 bases sitting between them. The germline V gene has CDR1 LGHNA and CDR2 YNFKEQ. The CDR3 loop spans 18 amino acids. The CDR3 reads CASSQDLSLTSSYNEQFF. The CDR3 DNA follows: TGTGCCAGCAGCCAAGATCTATCACTAACTAGCTCCTACAATGAGCAGTTCTTC.

This clonotype turned up a few times. The gene calls are TRBV5-6 and TRBJ1-6; 8 bases fit TRBD1. V was pared by 4 bases and J by 7 bases, with 10 bases of the junction left unmatched. The germline gives CDR1 SGHDT, CDR2 YYEEEE. The CDR3 length is 16 residues. For the CDR3, the DNA is TGTGCCAGCAGCACTGGGACAGGAGGAGGCAATTCACCCCTCCACTTT. The encoded protein is CASSTGTGGGNSPLHF.

This clonotype was picked up a small number of times. The rearrangement links TRBV27 to TRBJ2-1, with D possibly TRBD2 on 5 matching bases. The CDR3 has 12 amino acids. The V end lost 6 bases, the J end lost 6 bases, and 9 bases lay between the germline ends. Germline assignment: CDR1 MNHEY and CDR2 SMNVEV (reference sequence). The CDR3, as DNA: TGTGCCAGCAGCGTTGGAGGCAATGAGCAGTTCTTC. Translated, it gives CASSVGGNEQFF.